This T cell receptor beta chain was recovered during a study of cytomegalovirus exposure and HLA in healthy donors. V gave up 3 bases and J gave up 2 bases; unmatched junction bases: 1. This CDR3 is built from 14 residues. Germline V gene lookup returns CDR1 MNHNS and CDR2 SASEGT. In the case of this clone: Its antigen is not known.

Study-wide points: Immune exposure was documented only through CMV serostatus. The study assumed roughly uniform donor sequencing depth for presence/absence analyses.

With 60 Vbeta and 13 Jbeta primers, the PCR was carried out. The method was immunoSEQ multiplex PCR; TCRdb's version includes in-frame clones alone and lacks a portion of them. Of over 130,000 clones in the sample, approximately 80% were seen once. Every donor was a healthy person donating bone marrow. The clonotype comes from a man between 40 and 49 years old in good health and CMV-seronegative. Sequencing was carried out using PBMCs. The chain couples TRBV6-1 to TRBJ1-2, with 9 bases aligning to TRBD1. This chain's CDR3 is CASSEGTGNYGYTF. The DNA for the CDR3 is TGTGCCAGCAGTGAGGGGACAGGGAACTATGGCTACACCTTC.